The subject of this entry is one T cell receptor beta chain. This clonotype was seen many times. Its antigen is not yet known. Qualities for individual bases were not recorded, and no much larger clone is one base off. The data derive from a study of molecular identifiers for immune sequencing clone quantification listed by TCRdb under 2018. In the study overall: For a replicate experiment, the RNA from either 20,000 or 100,000 naive CD8 T cells was divided into five aliquots, and four of those aliquots went on to sequencing. CD8 T cells were used in a methods study to benchmark molecular-identifier clustering-based TCR repertoire sequencing (MIDCIRS) and TCR RNA copy counting.

The library was prepared using PCR. TCRdb names Illumina HiSeq 4000 as the instrument used. Bulk TCR libraries were made following a previously described method, with the TCR primers given in Table S5. The Qiagen AllPrep DNA/RNA kit was used to purify total RNA. Before analysis, reads from multiple sequencing runs of the same library were pooled. Turning to the authors' computational methods: Only reads with exact TCR constant sequence were kept, trimmed to 150 nt, and grouped by their 12-nt molecular barcodes. Reads inside each barcode group were sub-clustered using a 15% Levenshtein threshold, and a quality-weighted consensus sequence was constructed for each RNA molecule. Non-functional sequences were removed, as were lower-count sequences one edit away from another. Based on a fit of two negative binomial distributions, barcode sub-clusters having less than 20% of the maximum read count were discarded. The public reads were reanalyzed by TCRdb: fastp trimming at Q25, MiXCR alignment, in-frame beta chains only. A single entry per CDR3 protein holds the most common genes and DNA from its merged rows. TCRdb assigned the V and J calls; the authors' analysis was not used. This sample is represented by about 320,000 distinct CDR3 sequences; 20% to 25% of them were singletons. 0.7% to 0.9% of the sample comes from the top ten.

Libraries of naive CD8 T cells were generated from around 20,000 to 990,000 sorted cells, with 10%, 30% or 50% of the purified RNA used. Naive CD8 T cells, defined as CD8+CD4-CCR7+CD45RA+, were FACS-sorted into RLT Plus buffer on a BD FACSAria II. To test detection sensitivity, Jurkat RNA equivalent to over 8 TCR copies was spiked into samples of roughly 20,000-1,100,000 naive CD8 T cells. Enrichment of CD8 T cells was done with RosetteSep CD8+ T Cell Enrichment Cocktail plus Ficoll-Paque, and ACK red cell lysis came afterward. There are 15 amino acids in the CDR3, from cysteine to phenylalanine inclusive. CDR3 DNA is the only sequence kept; it has 45 bases, read in frame from the first base. V and J lose 2 bases and 2 bases, and a span of 11 bases separates them. Via the germline V gene (reference sequence), CDR1 is MNHNY and CDR2 SVGAGI. Points the paper makes about the study in general: When barcode sub-clustering was not used, chimeric consensus sequences inflated TCR diversity, with chimeras reaching as high as 47%. Modeling indicated about three TCR RNA copies recovered per cell, compared with 9 to 10 by digital PCR, which implies a capture efficiency of about 27%. The naive libraries included spiked-in Jurkat TCR RNA (around 10 copies' worth), and this RNA is not part of the donor repertoire. In CMV-specific effector cells, clones with more than 20 RNA copies contained over 97% of molecules, whereas in naive cells such clones contained under 1% of molecules. Highly expanded clone sizes could be underestimated if identical TCR molecules share a barcode. Even against a background of 750,000 to 1,000,000 naive CD8 T cells, spiked-in Jurkat TCR RNA amounting to a single cell's worth was reported to be detectable.

Sequencing was performed on naive CD8+ T cells from blood, with Jurkat cell RNA spiked in. The cell subset or site label on this specimen signifies: FACS-sorted CD8+CD4-CCR7+CD45RA+ naive T cells. Here the chain combines TRBV6-6 and TRBJ2-3, and TRBD2 may be the D gene, going by 5 matching bases. The TCR sequence derives from a human donor in good health. Some libraries in this study had Jurkat cell RNA spiked in. The DNA is TGTGCCAGCAGTTACCTAACGGGATCCACAGATACGCAGTATTTT. Its translation is CASSYLTGSTDTQYF.